Here is one TCR beta chain with its context. Its antigen is not known. These data come from a study of T cell responses to AZD1222 COVID-19 vaccine. The CDR3 sequence is 13 residues long. In germline, CDR1 is SNHLY, CDR2 FYNNEI. Trimming pared 5 bases from V and 1 base from J, leaving 8 bases between. Produced via immunoSEQ multiplex PCR; TCRdb's table is partial and in-frame only. The sample yields 95,000 or so clones, around nine tenths seen once. The study, taken as a whole, reports: Sampled repertoires all dated from after the peak T cell response. Regions 160-218 and 743-854 held dominance among vaccine-associated CD4 TCRs, which spanned spike. Baseline antibody screening turned up just a handful of seropositive AZD1222 recipients.

The V and J genes are TRBV2 and TRBJ2-5, with unresolved D. The sample was peripheral blood, taken on day 0 of AZD1222 vaccination. This TCR was recovered from an adult in good health. The CDR3 DNA reads TGTGCCAGCAGTTCTATACTCCAAGAGACCCAGTACTTC. This codes for CASSSILQETQYF.